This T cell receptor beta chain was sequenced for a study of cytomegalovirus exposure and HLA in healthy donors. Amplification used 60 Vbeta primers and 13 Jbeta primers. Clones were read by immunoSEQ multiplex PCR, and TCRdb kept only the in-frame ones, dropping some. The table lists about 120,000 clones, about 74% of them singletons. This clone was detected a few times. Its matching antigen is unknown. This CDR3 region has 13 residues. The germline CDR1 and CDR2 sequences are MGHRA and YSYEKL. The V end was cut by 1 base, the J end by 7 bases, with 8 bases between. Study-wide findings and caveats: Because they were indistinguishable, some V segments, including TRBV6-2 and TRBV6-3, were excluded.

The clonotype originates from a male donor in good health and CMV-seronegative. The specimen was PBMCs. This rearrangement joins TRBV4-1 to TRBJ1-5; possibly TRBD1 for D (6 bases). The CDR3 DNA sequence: TGCGCCAGCAGCCAAGCCCAGGGGCAGCCCCAGCATTTT. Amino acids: CASSQAQGQPQHF.